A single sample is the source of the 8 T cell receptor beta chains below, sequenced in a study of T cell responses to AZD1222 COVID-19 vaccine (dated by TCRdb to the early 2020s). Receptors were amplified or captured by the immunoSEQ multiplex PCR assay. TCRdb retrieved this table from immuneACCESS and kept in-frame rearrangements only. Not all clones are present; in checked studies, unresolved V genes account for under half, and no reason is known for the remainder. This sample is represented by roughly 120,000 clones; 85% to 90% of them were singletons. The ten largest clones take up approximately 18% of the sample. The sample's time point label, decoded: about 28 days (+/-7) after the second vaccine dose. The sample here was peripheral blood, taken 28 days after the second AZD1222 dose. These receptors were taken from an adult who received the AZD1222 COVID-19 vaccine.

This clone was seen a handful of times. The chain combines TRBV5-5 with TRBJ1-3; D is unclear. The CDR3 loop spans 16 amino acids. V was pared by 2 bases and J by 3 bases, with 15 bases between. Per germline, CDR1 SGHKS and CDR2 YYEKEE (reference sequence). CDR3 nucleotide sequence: TGTGCCAGCAGCTTCGAACTACCAGCATTTGGAAACACCATATATTTT. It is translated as CASSFELPAFGNTIYF.

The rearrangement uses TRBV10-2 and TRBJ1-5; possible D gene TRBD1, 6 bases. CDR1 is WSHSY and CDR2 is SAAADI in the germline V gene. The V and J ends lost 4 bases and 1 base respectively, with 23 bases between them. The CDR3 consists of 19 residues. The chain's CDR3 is CASSGTGHTDPESNQPQHF. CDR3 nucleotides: TGCGCCAGCAGTGGAACAGGGCATACCGATCCCGAGAGCAATCAGCCCCAGCATTTT.

The CDR3 protein is CASSQSAHEQFF. The CDR3 DNA sequence: TGTGCCAGCAGCCAATCGGCCCACGAGCAGTTCTTC. The genes are TRBV7-2 and TRBJ2-1, with unresolved D. This CDR3 is built from 12 residues. Trimming removed 5 bases from V and 10 bases from J, with 12 bases in between. Germline lookup yields CDR1 SGHTA and CDR2 FQGNSA.

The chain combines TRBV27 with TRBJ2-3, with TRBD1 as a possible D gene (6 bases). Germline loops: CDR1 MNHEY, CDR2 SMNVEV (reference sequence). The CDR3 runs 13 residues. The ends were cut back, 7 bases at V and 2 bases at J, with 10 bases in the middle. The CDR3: CASTRGPTDTQYF. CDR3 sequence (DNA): TGTGCCAGCACCAGGGGACCCACAGATACGCAGTATTTT.

CDR3 loop: CASSLYSGRNTEAFF. Written as DNA, the CDR3 is TGTGCCAGCAGCTTATATAGTGGCCGGAACACTGAAGCTTTCTTT. The chain uses TRBV7-2 and TRBJ1-1; no clear D gene. Trimming left V 2 bases short and J 1 base short, with 11 bases between. Germline V gene lookup returns CDR1 SGHTA and CDR2 FQGNSA. The CDR3 runs 15 residues.

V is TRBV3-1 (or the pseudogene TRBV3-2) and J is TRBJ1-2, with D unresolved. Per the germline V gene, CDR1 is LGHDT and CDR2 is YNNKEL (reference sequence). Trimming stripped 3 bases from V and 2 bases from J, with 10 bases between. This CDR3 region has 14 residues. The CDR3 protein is CASSQGSGNYGYTF. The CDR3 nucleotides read TGTGCCAGCAGCCAGGGATCGGGGAACTATGGCTACACCTTC.

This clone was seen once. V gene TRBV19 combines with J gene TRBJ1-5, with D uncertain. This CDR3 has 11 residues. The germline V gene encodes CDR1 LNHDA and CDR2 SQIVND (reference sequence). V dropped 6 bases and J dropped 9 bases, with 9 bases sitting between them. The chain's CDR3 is CASSADGPQHF. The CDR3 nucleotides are TGTGCCAGTAGCGCCGATGGGCCCCAGCATTTT.

CDR3 loop: CASSFGESNSPLHF. The DNA for the CDR3 is TGTGCCAGCAGTTTCGGGGAGTCTAATTCACCCCTCCACTTT. The rearrangement joins TRBV27 to TRBJ1-6, with unresolved D. Trimming took 3 bases from V and 6 from J, leaving 9 bases between them. Germline V gives CDR1 MNHEY, CDR2 SMNVEV (reference sequence). CDR3 length: 14 residues.